The next 21 T cell receptor beta chains were all read from a single sample in a study of T cells in women clearing cervical HPV infection. Clones were sequenced by immunoSEQ multiplex PCR, and TCRdb holds only the in-frame ones, with some missing. This specimen shows tens of thousands of clones; the ten leading clones hold 1.2%. Sequences were obtained from blood buffy coat. The receptors come from a woman between 18 and 69 years old with a cervical HPV16 infection that either progressed to CIN3+ or cleared (not recorded which).

The CDR3 bases that were read are TGCGCCAGCAGCCAAGAATGGGGCGGC. Translating gives CASSQEWGG. The full CDR3 protein is CASSQEWGGYTF. This rearrangement joins TRBV4-1 to TRBJ1-2; a weak D match, TRBD1 (5 bases). With the read ending 3 residues before the CDR3 end, the germline J gene is used to fill in that end. CDR3 size: 12 residues. Germline V lookup: CDR1 MGHRA, CDR2 YSYEKL.

Comment on this clone: The CDR3 is cut off 3 residues early in the read; its end comes from the germline J gene. This sequence joins TRBV6-4 and TRBJ2-2, with D possibly TRBD2 on 5 matching bases. Germline V gives CDR1 MRHNA, CDR2 SNTAGT. This CDR3 has 17 amino acids. Trimming shortened V by 0 bases and J by 1 base, and 12 bases separated the two germline ends. CDR3: CASSDSDEAENTGELFF. The CDR3 bases that were read are TGTGCCAGCAGTGACTCCGATGAAGCGGAGAACACCGGGGAG.

About this clone: The sequenced fragment ends 3 residues before the CDR3 boundary, so the rest is inferred from the germline J gene. The V call is TRBV10-3, the J call TRBJ2-7; D is unresolved. This CDR3 has 12 amino acids. CDR1 ENHRY and CDR2 SYGVKD come from the germline V gene. V shed 0 bases and J shed 3 bases, with 3 bases lying between them. The CDR3 reads CAISESYYEQYF. The DNA read from the CDR3 is TGTGCCATCAGTGAGTCTTACTACGAG.

CDR3 DNA, as far as it was read: TGTGCCAGCAGTTACGGCAGGGCTAGTGAGACC. The encoded protein is CASSYGRASET. In full, the CDR3 is CASSYGRASETQYF. The rearrangement uses TRBV6-2 or TRBV6-3 and TRBJ2-5; perhaps TRBD1 as D (5 bases). The read terminates 3 residues before the CDR3 end, so the remaining end is supplied by the germline J gene. CDR3 length equals 14 residues. V was pared by 2 bases and J by 5 bases, with 12 bases between. Per germline, CDR1 MNHEY and CDR2 SVGEGT.

Concerning this clone: The read is 3 residues too short to cover the CDR3 end, so that end is filled in from the germline J gene. The J gene is TRBJ2-5, the V gene TRBV29-1; no reliable D call. The CDR3 is 12 residues long. Germline CDR1 reads SQVTM; CDR2 reads ANQGSEA. Trimming cost V 5 bases and J 5 bases, with 12 bases left between them. The covered CDR3 bases are TGCAGCGTTACCCCCCAAGGGGAGACC. Its protein product is CSVTPQGET. The CDR3 as a whole reads CSVTPQGETQYF.

A remark on this clone: The read ends 3 residues before the CDR3 terminus; that terminus is restored from the germline J gene. V and J are TRBV10-3 and TRBJ2-5; TRBD2 matches at 9 bases. The CDR3 totals 14 residues. V lost 4 bases, J lost 5 bases, and 5 bases stayed unmatched. The germline gives CDR1 ENHRY, CDR2 SYGVKD. The CDR3 DNA, read in part, is TGTGCCATCAGTGGGGTAGCGGGGGAGGAGACC. This translates into CAISGVAGEET. The entire CDR3 is CAISGVAGEETQYF.

Of note for this clone: The read gets to within 3 residues of the CDR3 end, and the germline J gene fills in the rest. The gene calls are TRBV28 and TRBJ2-3, with D possibly matching TRBD1 (5 bases). Trimming took off 5 bases at V and 2 bases at J, with 14 bases between the two ends. This CDR3 has 15 residues. The germline V gene encodes CDR1 MDHEN and CDR2 SYDVKM. Incomplete CDR3 DNA: TGTGCCAGCAGTCCCAGGCAGGGCCCCACAGATACG. As protein: CASSPRQGPTDT. The CDR3 as a whole reads CASSPRQGPTDTQYF.

Concerning this clone itself: The read stops 3 residues short of the end of the CDR3; the missing end is completed from the germline J gene. This sequence joins TRBV2 and TRBJ1-4; D gene uncertain. The CDR3 runs to 13 residues. Germline CDR1 and CDR2: SNHLY and FYNNEI. This CDR3 is CASTVTYNSPLFF. The covered CDR3 bases are TGTGCCAGCACGGTCACCTATAATTCACCA.

A remark on this clone: Read sequence stops 3 residues before the CDR3 end, and the germline J gene provides the missing end. V and J are TRBV20-1 and TRBJ1-5; D perhaps matches TRBD1 (6 bases). The CDR3 sequence is 15 residues long. Trimming stripped 5 bases from V and 5 bases from J, with 19 bases between. The V gene's germline CDR1 is DFQATT and CDR2 SNEGSKA (reference sequence). Incomplete CDR3 DNA: TGCAGTGCTGCCCCCGAAGGGGGATTATATCAGCCC. It translates to CSAAPEGGLYQP. The CDR3, in full, reads CSAAPEGGLYQPQHF.

For this clone: The sequenced fragment ends 3 residues before the CDR3 boundary, so the rest is inferred from the germline J gene. The chain couples TRBV11-3 to TRBJ2-4; D uncertain. Per germline, CDR1 SGHNT and CDR2 YENEEA. Between the trimmed V and J ends, which lost 5 bases and 8 bases, there was a span of 10 bases. The length of the CDR3 is 12 residues. Incomplete CDR3 DNA: TGTGCCAGCAGCGTAAAGGTTTACATT. This sequence encodes CASSVKVYI. The full CDR3 protein is CASSVKVYIQYF.

To note about this clone: Read data end 3 residues before the CDR3 end; the end is taken from the germline J gene. The V and J genes are TRBV6-2 or TRBV6-3 and TRBJ2-3, with D possibly being TRBD2 (6 bases). Looked up from germline, CDR1 is MNHEY and CDR2 is SVGEGT. This CDR3 contains 13 residues. CDR3 amino acids: CASSYSRDQPQYF. CDR3 DNA (partial): TGTGCCAGCAGTTACTCGCGGGATCAGCCG.

The sequenced part of the CDR3 DNA is TGTGCCAGCAGCTTAGATTTAGGGGGTGGTGAAAAA. Translation: CASSLDLGGGEK. The CDR3 reads in full as CASSLDLGGGEKLFF. This chain links TRBV11-2 with TRBJ1-4, with D possibly being TRBD1 (6 bases). The read gets to within 3 residues of the CDR3 end, and the germline J gene fills in the rest. This CDR3 has 15 residues. Germline V CDR1 and CDR2: SGHAT, FQNNGV. V was cut by 0 bases and J by 7 bases, with 12 bases left in between.

As regards this clone: The read terminates 3 residues ahead of where the CDR3 ends, so the germline J gene completes it. The gene calls are TRBV29-1 and TRBJ1-2; D may be TRBD1 (5 bases). Germline-derived CDR1 and CDR2 are SQVTM and ANQGSEA. The CDR3 loop spans 13 amino acids. Trimming removed 6 bases from V and 4 bases from J, with 15 bases in between. This chain's CDR3 is CSVNGQGGYGYTF. The covered CDR3 bases are TGCAGCGTCAATGGGCAGGGAGGCTATGGC. Based on the CDR3 plus reference TRBV29-1 and TRBJ1-2, the full variable domain is SAVISQKPSRDICQRGTSLTIQCQVDSQVTMMFWYRQQPGQSLTLIATANQGSEATYESGFVIDKFPISRPNLTFSTLTVSNMSPEDSSIYLCSVNGQGGYGYTFGSGTRLTVV.

Comments on this clone: The read halts 3 residues ahead of the CDR3 end, with the missing end drawn from the germline J gene. The rearrangement links TRBV20-1 to TRBJ1-1; no clear D gene. V lost 5 bases to trimming and J lost 0 bases, with 10 bases between them. Per germline, CDR1 DFQATT and CDR2 SNEGSKA (reference sequence). The CDR3 has 13 residues. CDR3: CSASQIMNTEAFF. The sequenced part of the CDR3 DNA is TGCAGTGCTTCCCAAATCATGAACACTGAA.

Note on this clone: Coverage ceases 3 residues before the CDR3 finishes, and the germline J gene fills in the end. This chain uses TRBV20-1 with TRBJ2-3, with D perhaps matching TRBD2 (5 bases). Germline CDR1 and CDR2: DFQATT and SNEGSKA (reference sequence). This CDR3 region has 14 residues. This CDR3 reads CSATARAKGETQYF. CDR3 DNA (partial): TGCAGTGCTACTGCGCGGGCTAAGGGAGAGACG.

Comments on this clone: Sequencing ends 3 residues short of the CDR3 end; the germline J gene provides the rest. This sequence joins TRBV23-1 and TRBJ2-2, with D possibly matching TRBD1 (5 bases). TRBV23-1 is given ORF status, its function remaining uncertain. The CDR3 totals 13 residues. Here the CDR3 reads CASTTATNEKLFF. The sequenced CDR3 bases are TGCGCCAGCACGACAGCAACTAATGAAAAG.

Remarks on this clone: The read ends 3 residues early relative to the CDR3; the germline J gene fills the gap. The chain combines TRBV7-3 with TRBJ2-2; 10 bases align to TRBD2. The CDR3 runs to 15 residues. V lost 6 bases to trimming and J lost 6 bases; unmatched junction nucleotides: 7. Germline CDR1 SGHTA, CDR2 FQGTGA. CDR3 residues: CASRTGSGRAGELFF. CDR3 bases read: TGTGCCAGCAGGACGGGCAGCGGGAGGGCCGGGGAG.

A note on this clone: The read is 3 residues too short to cover the CDR3 end, so that end is filled in from the germline J gene. The V gene is TRBV12-3 or TRBV12-4, the J gene TRBJ2-3; D is perhaps TRBD2 (6 bases). The V and J ends lost 7 bases and 2 bases respectively, with 10 bases between them. The CDR3 extends over 13 amino acids. The DNA read from the CDR3 is TGTGCCAGCAATAAGCGGGCCACAGATACG. Protein product: CASNKRATDT. The full CDR3 protein is CASNKRATDTQYF.

Comments on this clone: The read comes to an end 3 residues before the CDR3 does, leaving the germline J gene to fill in the end. The chain uses TRBV7-9 and TRBJ1-6; D gene unclear. This CDR3 has 15 residues. Germline values: CDR1 SEHNR, CDR2 FQNEAQ (reference sequence). Trimming removed 3 bases at V and 0 bases at J, with 6 bases between. This chain's CDR3 is CASSFGGSYNSPLHF. CDR3 DNA, as far as it was read: TGTGCCAGCAGCTTCGGTGGCTCCTATAATTCACCC.

Worth noting for this clone: One junction end disagrees with the germline gene, perhaps due to a read error. The sequence runs out 3 residues before the end of the CDR3; the remainder is reconstructed from the germline J gene. Other DNA sequences in the same sample also yield this CDR3. The rearrangement uses TRBV16 and TRBJ2-7, with 8 bases aligning to TRBD1. The CDR3 runs 17 residues. The germline CDR1 and CDR2 sequences are KGHSY and FQNENV. The DNA read from the CDR3 is TGTGCCAGCAGCCAATCGGGCCAGGGGGCTCGCTCCTCCGAG. Translating gives CASSQSGQGARSSE. The whole CDR3 protein is CASSQSGQGARSSEQYF.

Notes on this clone: From the germline J gene comes the end of the CDR3, since the read stops 3 residues before it. The genes are TRBV5-1 and TRBJ2-2, with TRBD2 identical over 7 bases. CDR1 and CDR2 from the germline V gene are SGHRS and YFSETQ. Trimming at V came to 4 bases and at J to 6 bases, leaving 6 bases not matched to a gene. The CDR3 has 14 residues. CDR3 DNA, as far as it was read: TGCGCCAGCAGCCGGACTAGTTATTCCGGGGAG. Amino acid sequence: CASSRTSYSGE. The entire CDR3 is CASSRTSYSGELFF. The whole variable domain, filled in from reference TRBV5-1 and TRBJ2-2, reads KAGVTQTPRYLIKTRGQQVTLSCSPISGHRSVSWYQQTPGQGLQFLFEYFSETQRNKGNFPGRFSGRQFSNSRSEMNVSTLELGDSALYLCASSRTSYSGELFFGEGSRLTVL.